This T cell receptor beta chain was profiled in a study of T cells after yellow fever vaccination. Study-level points and caveats: Clonotypes appearing in both CD4 and CD8 compartments existed, and their share was small. Reappearance after the booster was seen for most primary-vaccination clones, at more than 95% CD4 and 80% to 90% CD8. Contamination by abundant bulk-population clonotypes could be present in FACS-sorted repertoires.

Germline CDR1 is MNHEY and CDR2 is SVGAGI. The junction had 5 bases not matched to a gene; V was cut back by 4 bases and J by 5 bases. The CDR3 spans 14 residues. 5'RACE template switching produced TCR cDNA carrying a universal primer site and UMIs. A single record per CDR3 protein comes from TCRdb applying MiXCR to the 5' RACE reads. Of roughly 520,000 distinct CDR3 sequences in the sample, 21% were seen once. Only a few counts were recorded for this clonotype. Antigen unknown. The sample in question was PBMCs, obtained 21 days after the first yellow fever vaccination. The V call is TRBV6-5, the J call TRBJ1-5; 7 positions match TRBD1. The source is a man between 18 and 29 years old who received the YFV17D yellow fever vaccine. Here the CDR3 reads CASSSHRGDQPQHF. DNA of the CDR3: TGTGCCAGCAGTTCCCACAGGGGTGATCAGCCCCAGCATTTT.